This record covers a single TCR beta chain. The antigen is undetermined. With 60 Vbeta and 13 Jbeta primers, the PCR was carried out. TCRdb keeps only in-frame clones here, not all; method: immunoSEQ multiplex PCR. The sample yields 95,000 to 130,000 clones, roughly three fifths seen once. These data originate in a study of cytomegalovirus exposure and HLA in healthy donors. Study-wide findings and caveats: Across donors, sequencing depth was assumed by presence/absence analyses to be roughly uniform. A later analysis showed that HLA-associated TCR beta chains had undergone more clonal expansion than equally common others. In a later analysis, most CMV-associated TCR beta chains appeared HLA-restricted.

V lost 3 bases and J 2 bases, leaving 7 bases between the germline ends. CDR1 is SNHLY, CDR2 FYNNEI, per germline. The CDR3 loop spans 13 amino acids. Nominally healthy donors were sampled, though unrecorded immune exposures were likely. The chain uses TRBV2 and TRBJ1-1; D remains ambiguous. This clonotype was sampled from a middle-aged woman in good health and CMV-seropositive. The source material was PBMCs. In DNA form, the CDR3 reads TGTGCCAGCAGTGAGGGAGTCAACACTGAAGCTTTCTTT. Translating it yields CASSEGVNTEAFF.